These 7 T cell receptor beta chains originate from one sample sequenced in a study of OX40 agonist ivuxolimab in advanced cancers. Assay: immunoSEQ multiplex PCR; the TCRdb copy retains only in-frame clones and omits some. The data show tens of thousands of clones, with just under 95% seen just once and over 0.6% held by the top ten. Sample: CD4+ or CD8+ T cells sorted from blood, taken in a trial of the OX40 agonist ivuxolimab. The receptors derive from an adult with an advanced solid tumor such as melanoma, head and neck, liver or kidney cancer.

This clone was recorded a few times. The rearrangement joins TRBV4-1 to TRBJ2-2, with 8 bases that match TRBD1. Germline-derived CDR1 and CDR2 are MGHRA and YSYEKL. This CDR3 contains 15 residues. The ends lost 1 base at V and 5 bases at J; junction bases unmatched: 3. CDR3 bases: TGCGCCAGCAGCCAAGTCCAGGGGGCTACCGGGGAGCTGTTTTTT. This encodes CASSQVQGATGELFF.

The chain has TRBV25-1 and TRBJ2-5, with D possibly TRBD1 on 6 matching bases. V dropped 0 bases and J dropped 5 bases, with 10 bases sitting between them. The length of the CDR3 is 14 residues. Germline V CDR1 and CDR2: MGHDK, SYGVNS. In DNA form, the CDR3 reads TGTGCCAGCAGTGAATATGAGGGGGAGGAGACCCAGTACTTC. Translating gives CASSEYEGEETQYF.

The CDR3 loop is CASSDQGTGCFF. The CDR3 DNA reads TGCGCCAGCAGTGACCAAGGGACAGGGTGCTTCTTT. The V gene is TRBV10-1, the J gene TRBJ1-1, with 9 nucleotides matching TRBD1. The CDR3 loop spans 12 amino acids. Germline CDR1 is WNHNN and CDR2 is SYGVQD (reference sequence). The V gene end was trimmed by 3 bases and the J gene end by 14 bases; junction bases not matched to a gene: 7.

V is TRBV19 and J is TRBJ1-2; 7 bases match TRBD1. In germline, CDR1 is LNHDA, CDR2 SQIVND (reference sequence). The V segment lost 6 bases and the J segment 3 bases; nucleotides outside the gene matches: 1. This CDR3 has 12 amino acids. CDR3 sequence (DNA): TGTGCCAGTAGAACAGGGGACTATGGCTACACCTTC. Amino acids: CASRTGDYGYTF.

Here the CDR3 reads CAWSVRQAGGNQPQHF. CDR3 in DNA: TGTGCCTGGAGTGTAAGGCAAGCAGGGGGCAATCAGCCCCAGCATTTT. This sequence joins TRBV30 and TRBJ1-5; perhaps TRBD1 as D (6 bases). This CDR3 comprises 16 residues. With 0 bases removed from V and 2 bases from J, the gap between germline ends came to 14 bases. Germline-derived CDR1 and CDR2 are GTSNPN and SVGIG (reference sequence). Full variable domain (outside the CDR3, taken from reference TRBV30 and TRBJ1-5): SQTIHQWPATLVQPVGSPLSLECTVEGTSNPNLYWYRQAAGRGLQLLFYSVGIGQISSEVPQNLSASRPQDRQFILSSKKLLLSDSGFYLCAWSVRQAGGNQPQHFGDGTRLSIL.

V usage is TRBV14 and J usage is TRBJ2-7; D is unclear. The length of the CDR3 is 11 residues. V was clipped by 6 bases and J by 3 bases, with 6 bases between them. The germline V gene encodes CDR1 SGHDN and CDR2 FVKESK. CDR3 sequence: CASRESYEQYF. CDR3 in DNA: TGTGCCAGCAGGGAGAGCTACGAGCAGTACTTC.

This rearrangement joins TRBV9 to TRBJ1-2; weak D call: TRBD1 (6 bases). Germline loops: CDR1 SGDLS, CDR2 YYNGEE. Trimming pared 2 bases from V and 8 bases from J, leaving 13 bases between. This CDR3 is built from 13 residues. CDR3 residues: CASSVLQGDGYTF. The CDR3 coding sequence is TGTGCCAGCAGCGTGCTACAGGGTGACGGCTACACCTTC.